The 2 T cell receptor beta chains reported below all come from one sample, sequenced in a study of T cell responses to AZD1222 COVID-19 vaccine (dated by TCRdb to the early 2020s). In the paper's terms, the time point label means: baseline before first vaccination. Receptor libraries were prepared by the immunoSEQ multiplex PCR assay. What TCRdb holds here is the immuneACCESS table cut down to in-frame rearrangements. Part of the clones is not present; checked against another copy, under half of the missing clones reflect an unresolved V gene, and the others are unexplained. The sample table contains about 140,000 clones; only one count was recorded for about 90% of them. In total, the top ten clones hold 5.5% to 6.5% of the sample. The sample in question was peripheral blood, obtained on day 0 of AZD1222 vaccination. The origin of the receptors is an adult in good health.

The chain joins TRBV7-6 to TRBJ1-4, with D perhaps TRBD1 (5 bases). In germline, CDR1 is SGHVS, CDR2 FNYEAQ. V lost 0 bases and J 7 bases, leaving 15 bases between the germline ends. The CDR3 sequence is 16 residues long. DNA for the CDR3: TGTGCCAGCAGCTTAGCCTCAGGGTCTGGAGGTGAAAAACTGTTTTTT. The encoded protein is CASSLASGSGGEKLFF. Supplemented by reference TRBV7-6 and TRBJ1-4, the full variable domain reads GAGVSQSPRYKVTKRGQDVALRCDPISGHVSLYWYRQALGQGPEFLTYFNYEAQQDKSGLPNDRFSAERPEGSISTLTIQRTEQRDSAMYRCASSLASGSGGEKLFFGSGTQLSVL.

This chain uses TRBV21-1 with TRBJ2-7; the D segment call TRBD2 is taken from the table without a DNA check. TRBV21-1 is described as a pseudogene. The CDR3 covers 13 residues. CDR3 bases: TGTGCCAGACCTGGCGGGAAATTATACGAGCAGTACTTC. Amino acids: CARPGGKLYEQYF.